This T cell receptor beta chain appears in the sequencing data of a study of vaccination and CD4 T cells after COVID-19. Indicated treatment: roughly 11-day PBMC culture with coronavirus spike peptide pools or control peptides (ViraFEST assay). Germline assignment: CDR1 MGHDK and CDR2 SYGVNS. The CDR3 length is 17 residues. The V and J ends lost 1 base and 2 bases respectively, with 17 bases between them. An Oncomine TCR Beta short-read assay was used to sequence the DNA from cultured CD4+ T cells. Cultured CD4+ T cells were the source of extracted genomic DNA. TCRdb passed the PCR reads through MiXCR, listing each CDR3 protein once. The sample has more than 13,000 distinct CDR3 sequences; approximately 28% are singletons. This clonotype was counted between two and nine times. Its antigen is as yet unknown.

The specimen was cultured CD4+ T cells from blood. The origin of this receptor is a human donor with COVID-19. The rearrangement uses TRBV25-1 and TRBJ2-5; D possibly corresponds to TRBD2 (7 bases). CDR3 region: CASSELGGRLIQETQYF. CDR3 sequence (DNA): TGTGCCAGCAGTGAATTGGGGGGGCGCCTTATTCAAGAGACCCAGTACTTC. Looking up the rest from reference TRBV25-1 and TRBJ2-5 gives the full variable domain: EADIYQTPRYLVIGTGKKITLECSQTMGHDKMYWYQQDPGMELHLIHYSYGVNSTEKGDLSSESTVSRIRTEHFPLTLESARPSHTSQYLCASSELGGRLIQETQYFGPGTRLLVL.